These 6 T cell receptor beta chains were all obtained from the same sample, sequenced in a study of regulatory T cells in long-lasting Graves disease. Time point noted: persistent/refractory GD, antithyroid drugs over 5 years with positive TRAb. The authors made the TCR library using RNA they extracted from PBMCs. According to the study, TCR beta libraries were built with iRepertoire HTBI primers and CDR3-region Arm-PCR. One entry per CDR3 protein, called by TCRdb with MiXCR from the multiplex PCR reads. The repertoire holds around 400,000 distinct CDR3 sequences, with 20% to 30% as singletons. The material sequenced was peripheral blood mononuclear cells (PBMCs), taken when the disease was refractory, from a patient treated with antithyroid drugs. The receptors shown here come from a female donor with Graves disease.

This clonotype was seen repeatedly, ten times or more. The J gene is TRBJ2-2, the V gene TRBV5-1, with 8 bases that match TRBD1. Germline trimming cut 4 bases from V and 1 base from J; bases unmatched to any gene: 6. Looked up from germline, CDR1 is SGHRS and CDR2 is YFSETQ. The CDR3 is made up of 16 amino acids. CDR3: CASSKADRGNTGELFF. The CDR3 nucleotides are TGCGCCAGCAGCAAGGCAGACAGGGGGAACACCGGGGAGCTGTTTTTT. The full variable domain, with the rest looked up from reference TRBV5-1 and TRBJ2-2, is KAGVTQTPRYLIKTRGQQVTLSCSPISGHRSVSWYQQTPGQGLQFLFEYFSETQRNKGNFPGRFSGRQFSNSRSEMNVSTLELGDSALYLCASSKADRGNTGELFFGEGSRLTVL.

J is TRBJ2-7 and V is TRBV14, with D perhaps TRBD2 (8 bases). The V end lost 4 bases, the J end lost 7 bases, and 29 bases lay between the germline ends. The CDR3 is made up of 18 amino acids. Germline V gene sequence: CDR1 SGHDN, CDR2 FVKESK. CDR3 loop: CASSPRQGVAGFGEEQYF. CDR3 in DNA: TGTGCCAGCAGCCCCCGACAGGGAGTAGCGGGATTCGGGGAGGAGCAGTACTTC.

Only a few counts were recorded for this clonotype. This chain uses TRBV29-1 with TRBJ1-3, with D perhaps TRBD1 (5 bases). The CDR3 is made up of 14 amino acids. V was trimmed by 2 bases and J by 0 bases, leaving 8 bases between them. The germline CDR1 and CDR2 sequences are SQVTM and ANQGSEA. The CDR3, as DNA: TGCAGCGTTGAACGGGACCTCTCTGGAAACACCATATATTTT. This encodes CSVERDLSGNTIYF.

This clonotype occurred many times. J is TRBJ2-7 and V is TRBV13; D not resolved. Between the trimmed V and J ends, which lost 0 bases and 7 bases, there was a span of 13 bases. The CDR3 sequence is 14 residues long. CDR1 is PRHDT and CDR2 is FYEKMQ in the germline V gene (reference sequence). Here the CDR3 DNA reads TGTGCCAGCAGCTTAGGACGGTCCGGCAGGGAGCAGTACTTC. As protein: CASSLGRSGREQYF. Combining the CDR3 with reference TRBV13 and TRBJ2-7 gives the whole variable domain AAGVIQSPRHLIKEKRETATLKCYPIPRHDTVYWYQQGPGQDPQFLISFYEKMQSDKGSIPDRFSAQQFSDYHSELNMSSLELGDSALYFCASSLGRSGREQYFGPGTRLTVT.

The genes are TRBV28 and TRBJ1-4; maybe TRBD1 (5 bases). Trimming removed 4 bases at V and 8 bases at J, with 17 bases between. CDR1 and CDR2 (germline): MDHEN, SYDVKM. The CDR3 loop spans 15 amino acids. The CDR3 region has the DNA TGTGCCAGCAGTTCCCGGACACTTCCTGGGGAAAAACTGTTTTTT. Its translation is CASSSRTLPGEKLFF. Full variable domain (missing parts from reference TRBV28 and TRBJ1-4): DVKVTQSSRYLVKRTGEKVFLECVQDMDHENMFWYRQDPGLGLRLIYFSYDVKMKEKGDIPEGYSVSREKKERFSLILESASTNQTSMYLCASSSRTLPGEKLFFGSGTQLSVL.

This clonotype has a count of ten or more. The chain has TRBV6-2 or TRBV6-3 and TRBJ1-1; D is perhaps TRBD1 (6 bases). With 6 bases removed from V and 5 bases from J, the gap between germline ends came to 10 bases. Per the germline V gene, CDR1 is MNHEY and CDR2 is SVGEGT. The CDR3 covers 12 residues. CDR3 amino acids: CASRDSWTEAFF. DNA for the CDR3: TGTGCCAGCAGGGACAGTTGGACTGAAGCTTTCTTT.